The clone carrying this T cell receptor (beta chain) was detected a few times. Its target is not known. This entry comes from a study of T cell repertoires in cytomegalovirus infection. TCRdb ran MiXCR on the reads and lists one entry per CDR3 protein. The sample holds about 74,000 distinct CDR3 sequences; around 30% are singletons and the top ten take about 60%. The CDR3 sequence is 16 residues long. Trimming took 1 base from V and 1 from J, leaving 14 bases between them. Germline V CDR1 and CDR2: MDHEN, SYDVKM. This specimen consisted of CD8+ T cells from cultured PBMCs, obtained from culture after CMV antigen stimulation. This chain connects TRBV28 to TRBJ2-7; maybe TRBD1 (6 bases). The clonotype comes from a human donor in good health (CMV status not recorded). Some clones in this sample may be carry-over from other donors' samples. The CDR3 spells CASSLFEGTQSYEQYF. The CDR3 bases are TGTGCCAGCAGTTTATTTGAGGGGACACAGTCCTACGAGCAGTACTTC. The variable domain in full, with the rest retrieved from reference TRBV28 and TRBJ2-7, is DVKVTQSSRYLVKRTGEKVFLECVQDMDHENMFWYRQDPGLGLRLIYFSYDVKMKEKGDIPEGYSVSREKKERFSLILESASTNQTSMYLCASSLFEGTQSYEQYFGPGTRLTVT.